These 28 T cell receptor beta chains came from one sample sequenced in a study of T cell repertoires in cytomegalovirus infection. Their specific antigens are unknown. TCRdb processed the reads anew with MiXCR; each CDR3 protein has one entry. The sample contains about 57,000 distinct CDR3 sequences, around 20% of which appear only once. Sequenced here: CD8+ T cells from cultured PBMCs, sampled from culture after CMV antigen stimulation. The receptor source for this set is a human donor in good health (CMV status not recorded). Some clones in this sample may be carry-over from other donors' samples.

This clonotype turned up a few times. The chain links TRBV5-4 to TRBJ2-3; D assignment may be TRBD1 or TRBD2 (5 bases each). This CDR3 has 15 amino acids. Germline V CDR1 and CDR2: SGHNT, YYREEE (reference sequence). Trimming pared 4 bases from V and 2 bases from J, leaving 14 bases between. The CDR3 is CASSRGVTNTDTQYF. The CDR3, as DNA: TGTGCCAGCAGCCGAGGGGTCACTAACACAGATACGCAGTATTTT.

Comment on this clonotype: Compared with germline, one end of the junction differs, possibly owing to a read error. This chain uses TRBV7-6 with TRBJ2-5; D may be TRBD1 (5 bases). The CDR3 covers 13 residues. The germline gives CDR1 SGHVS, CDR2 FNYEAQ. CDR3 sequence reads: CASSFQGGETQYF. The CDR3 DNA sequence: TGTGCTAGCAGCTTCCAGGGTGGAGAGACCCAGTACTTC.

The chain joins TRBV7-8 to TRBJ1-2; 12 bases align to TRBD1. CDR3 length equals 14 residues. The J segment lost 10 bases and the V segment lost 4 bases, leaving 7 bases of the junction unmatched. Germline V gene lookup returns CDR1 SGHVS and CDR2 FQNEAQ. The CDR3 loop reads CASSSPGTGGNYTF. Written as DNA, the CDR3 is TGTGCCAGCAGCTCCCCGGGGACAGGGGGCAACTACACCTTC.

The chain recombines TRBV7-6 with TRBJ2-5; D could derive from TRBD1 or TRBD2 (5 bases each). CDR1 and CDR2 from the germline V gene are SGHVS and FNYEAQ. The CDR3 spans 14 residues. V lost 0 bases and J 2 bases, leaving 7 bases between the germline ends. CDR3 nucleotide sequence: TGTGCCAGCAGCTTAGCGGGGGTACAAGAGACCCAGTACTTC. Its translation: CASSLAGVQETQYF.

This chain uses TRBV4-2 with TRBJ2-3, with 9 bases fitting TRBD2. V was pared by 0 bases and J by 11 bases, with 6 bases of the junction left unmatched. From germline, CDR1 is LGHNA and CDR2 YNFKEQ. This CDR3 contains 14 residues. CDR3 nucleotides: TGTGCCAGCAGCCAAGAGGCTAGCGGGGAACGGCAGTATTTT. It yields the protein CASSQEASGERQYF.

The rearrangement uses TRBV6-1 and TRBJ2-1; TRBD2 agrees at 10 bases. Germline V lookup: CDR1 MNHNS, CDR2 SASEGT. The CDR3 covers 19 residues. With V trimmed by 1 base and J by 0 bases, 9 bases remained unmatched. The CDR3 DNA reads TGTGCCAGCAGTGAAGTGGGGCTAGCGGGGGCGAACTCCTACAATGAGCAGTTCTTC. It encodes CASSEVGLAGANSYNEQFF.

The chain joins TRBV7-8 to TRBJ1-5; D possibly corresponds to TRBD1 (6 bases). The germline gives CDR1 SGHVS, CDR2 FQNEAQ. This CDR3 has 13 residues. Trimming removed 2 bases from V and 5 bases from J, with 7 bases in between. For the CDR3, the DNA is TGTGCCAGCAGCTTATCAGGGGATCAGCCCCAGCATTTT. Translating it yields CASSLSGDQPQHF.

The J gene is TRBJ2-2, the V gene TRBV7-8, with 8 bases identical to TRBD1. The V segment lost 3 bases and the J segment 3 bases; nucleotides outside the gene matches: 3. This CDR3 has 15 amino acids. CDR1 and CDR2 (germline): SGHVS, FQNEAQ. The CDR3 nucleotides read TGTGCCAGCAGCTTCGGACAGGGCGACACCGGGGAGCTGTTTTTT. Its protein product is CASSFGQGDTGELFF. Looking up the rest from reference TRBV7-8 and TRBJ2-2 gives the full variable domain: GAGVSQSPRYKVAKRGQDVALRCDPISGHVSLFWYQQALGQGPEFLTYFQNEAQLDKSGLPSDRFFAERPEGSVSTLKIQRTQQEDSAVYLCASSFGQGDTGELFFGEGSRLTVL.

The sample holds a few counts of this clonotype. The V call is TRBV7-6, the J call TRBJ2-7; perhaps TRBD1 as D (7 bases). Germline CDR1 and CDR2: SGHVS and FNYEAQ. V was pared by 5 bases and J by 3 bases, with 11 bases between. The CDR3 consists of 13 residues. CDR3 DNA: TGTGCCAGCAGCCAGGGGGGCAGCTACGAGCAGTACTTC. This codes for CASSQGGSYEQYF. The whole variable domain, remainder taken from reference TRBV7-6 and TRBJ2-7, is GAGVSQSPRYKVTKRGQDVALRCDPISGHVSLYWYRQALGQGPEFLTYFNYEAQQDKSGLPNDRFSAERPEGSISTLTIQRTEQRDSAMYRCASSQGGSYEQYFGPGTRLTVT.

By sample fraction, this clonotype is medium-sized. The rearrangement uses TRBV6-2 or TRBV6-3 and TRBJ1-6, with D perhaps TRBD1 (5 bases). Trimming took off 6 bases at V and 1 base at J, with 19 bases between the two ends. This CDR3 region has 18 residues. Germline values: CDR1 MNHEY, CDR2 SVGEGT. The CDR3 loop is CASRDVKRGASYNSPLHF. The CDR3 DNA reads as TGTGCCAGCAGAGACGTGAAGAGGGGAGCGTCCTATAATTCACCCCTCCACTTT.

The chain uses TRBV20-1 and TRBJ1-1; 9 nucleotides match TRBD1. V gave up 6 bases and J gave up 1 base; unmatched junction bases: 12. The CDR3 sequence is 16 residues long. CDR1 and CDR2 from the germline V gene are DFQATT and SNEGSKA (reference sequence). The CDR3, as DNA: TGCAGTGCCCCGATTGGACAGGGGACGAGGAACACTGAAGCTTTCTTT. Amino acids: CSAPIGQGTRNTEAFF.

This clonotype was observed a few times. The CDR3 sequence: CASSSTRYEQYF. As DNA, the CDR3 is TGTGCCAGCAGCTCGACACGGTACGAGCAGTACTTC. The J gene is TRBJ2-7, the V gene TRBV7-2; D is undetermined. This CDR3 has 12 residues. Germline V CDR1 and CDR2: SGHTA, FQGNSA. Between the trimmed V and J ends, which lost 4 bases and 4 bases, there was a span of 8 bases. The full variable domain, completed using reference TRBV7-2 and TRBJ2-7, is GAGVSQSPSNKVTEKGKDVELRCDPISGHTALYWYRQSLGQGLEFLIYFQGNSAPDKSGLPSDRFSAERTGGSVSTLTIQRTQQEDSAVYLCASSSTRYEQYFGPGTRLTVT.

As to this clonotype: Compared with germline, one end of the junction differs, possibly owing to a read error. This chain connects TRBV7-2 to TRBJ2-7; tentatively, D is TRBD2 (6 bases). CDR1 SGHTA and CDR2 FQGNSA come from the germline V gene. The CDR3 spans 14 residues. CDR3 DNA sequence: TGTGCAAGCAGCCCGGGACTGTGGCCCTACGAGCAGTACTTC. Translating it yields CASSPGLWPYEQYF.

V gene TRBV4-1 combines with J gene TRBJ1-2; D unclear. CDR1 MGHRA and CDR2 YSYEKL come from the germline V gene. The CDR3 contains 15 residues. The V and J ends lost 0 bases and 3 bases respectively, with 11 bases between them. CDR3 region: CASSQEGQPYYGYTF. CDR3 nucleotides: TGCGCCAGCAGCCAAGAGGGCCAGCCCTACTATGGCTACACCTTC.

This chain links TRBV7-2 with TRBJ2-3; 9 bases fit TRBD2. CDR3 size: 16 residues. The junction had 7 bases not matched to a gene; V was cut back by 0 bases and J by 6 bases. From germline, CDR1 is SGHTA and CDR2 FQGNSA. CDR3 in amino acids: CASSLATSGGRDTQYF. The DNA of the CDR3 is TGTGCCAGCAGCTTAGCTACCAGCGGGGGGCGGGATACGCAGTATTTT.

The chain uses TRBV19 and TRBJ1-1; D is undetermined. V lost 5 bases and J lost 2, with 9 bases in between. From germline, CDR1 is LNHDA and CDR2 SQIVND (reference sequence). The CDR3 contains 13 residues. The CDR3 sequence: CASSRRDNTEAFF. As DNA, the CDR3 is TGTGCCAGTAGTCGGAGGGATAACACTGAAGCTTTCTTT.

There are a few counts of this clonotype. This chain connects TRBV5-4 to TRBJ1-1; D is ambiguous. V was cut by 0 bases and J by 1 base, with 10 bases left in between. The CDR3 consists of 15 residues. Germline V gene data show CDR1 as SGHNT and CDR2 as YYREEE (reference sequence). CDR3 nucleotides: TGTGCCAGCAGCTTGGCGGCAGAACCGAACACTGAAGCTTTCTTT. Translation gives CASSLAAEPNTEAFF.

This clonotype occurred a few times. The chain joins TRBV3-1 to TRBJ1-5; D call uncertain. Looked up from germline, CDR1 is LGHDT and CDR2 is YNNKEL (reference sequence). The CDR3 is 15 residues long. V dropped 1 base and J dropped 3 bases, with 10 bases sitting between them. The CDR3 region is CASSQGPGVNQPQHF. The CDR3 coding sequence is TGTGCCAGCAGCCAAGGGCCCGGTGTCAATCAGCCCCAGCATTTT.

Here the CDR3 DNA reads TGTGCCAGCAGGAACGGAGAGACCCAGTACTTC. Translating gives CASRNGETQYF. The chain is built from TRBV7-6 and TRBJ2-5; D unclear. The CDR3 sequence is 11 residues long. The V end was cut by 6 bases, the J end by 4 bases, with 6 bases between. The V gene's germline CDR1 is SGHVS and CDR2 FNYEAQ.

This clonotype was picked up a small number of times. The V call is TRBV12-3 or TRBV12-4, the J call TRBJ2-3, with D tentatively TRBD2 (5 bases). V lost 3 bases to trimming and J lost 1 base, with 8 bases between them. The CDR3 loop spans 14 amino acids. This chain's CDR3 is CASSFTAGTDTQYF. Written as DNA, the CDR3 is TGTGCCAGCAGTTTTACAGCGGGCACAGATACGCAGTATTTT.

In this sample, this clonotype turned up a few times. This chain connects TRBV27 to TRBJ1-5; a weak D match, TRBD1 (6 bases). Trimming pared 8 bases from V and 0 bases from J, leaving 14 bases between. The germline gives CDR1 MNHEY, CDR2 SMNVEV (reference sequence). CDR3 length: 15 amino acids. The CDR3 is CASGYGGHSNQPQHF. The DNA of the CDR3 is TGTGCCAGCGGTTACGGGGGACATAGCAATCAGCCCCAGCATTTT.

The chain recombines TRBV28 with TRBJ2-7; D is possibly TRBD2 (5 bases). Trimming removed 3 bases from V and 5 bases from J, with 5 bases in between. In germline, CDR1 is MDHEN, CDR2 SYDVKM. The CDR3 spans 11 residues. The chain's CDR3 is CASSFSDEQYF. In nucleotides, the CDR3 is TGTGCCAGCAGTTTTAGCGACGAGCAGTACTTC.

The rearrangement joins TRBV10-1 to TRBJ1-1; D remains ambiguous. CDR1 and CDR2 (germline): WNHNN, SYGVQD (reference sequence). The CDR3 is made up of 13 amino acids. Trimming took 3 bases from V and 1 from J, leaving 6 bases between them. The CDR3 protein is CASSEVENTEAFF. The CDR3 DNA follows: TGCGCCAGCAGTGAAGTGGAGAACACTGAAGCTTTCTTT.

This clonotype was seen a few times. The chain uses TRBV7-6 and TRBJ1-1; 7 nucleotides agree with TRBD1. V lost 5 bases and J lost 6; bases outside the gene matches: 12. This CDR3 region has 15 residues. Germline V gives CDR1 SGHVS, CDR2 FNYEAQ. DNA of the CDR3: TGTGCCAGCAGCACTCGGGACAGTTACATCTCTGAAGCTTTCTTT. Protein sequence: CASSTRDSYISEAFF.

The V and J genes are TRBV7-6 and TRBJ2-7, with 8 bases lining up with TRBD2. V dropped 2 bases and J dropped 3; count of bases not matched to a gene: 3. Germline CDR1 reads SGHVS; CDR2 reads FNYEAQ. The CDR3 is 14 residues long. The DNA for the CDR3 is TGTGCCAGCAGCTTAACGGCGGGGGGCTACGAGCAGTACTTC. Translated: CASSLTAGGYEQYF.

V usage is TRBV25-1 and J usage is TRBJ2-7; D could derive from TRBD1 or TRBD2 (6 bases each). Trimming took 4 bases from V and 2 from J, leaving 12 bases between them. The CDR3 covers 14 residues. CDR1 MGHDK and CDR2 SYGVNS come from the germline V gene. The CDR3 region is CASSVGGETYEQYF. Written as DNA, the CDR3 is TGTGCCAGCAGTGTGGGGGGCGAAACCTACGAGCAGTACTTC.

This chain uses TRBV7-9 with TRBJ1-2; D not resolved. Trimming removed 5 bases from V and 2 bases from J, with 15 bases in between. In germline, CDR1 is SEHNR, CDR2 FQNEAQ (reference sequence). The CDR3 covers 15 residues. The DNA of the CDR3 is TGTGCCAGCAGCGCTGATCGTACCTTGAACTATGGCTACACCTTC. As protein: CASSADRTLNYGYTF.

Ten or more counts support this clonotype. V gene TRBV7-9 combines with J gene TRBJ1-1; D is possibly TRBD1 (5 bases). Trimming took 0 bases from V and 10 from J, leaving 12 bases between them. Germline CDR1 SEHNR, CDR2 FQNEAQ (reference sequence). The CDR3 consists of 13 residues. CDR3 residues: CASSLALGRGAFF. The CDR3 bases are TGTGCCAGCAGCTTAGCTCTCGGGAGGGGAGCTTTCTTT.